The present T cell receptor beta chain was sequenced within a study of CD4 and CD8 cells across lung adenocarcinoma regions. Samples came from patients with localized non-small cell lung adenocarcinoma. TCRdb re-called the PCR reads through MiXCR, storing one row per CDR3 protein. The profile shows 13,000 to 15,000 distinct CDR3 sequences, around 40% of them singletons. The J segment lost 9 bases and the V segment lost 3 bases, leaving 14 bases of the junction unmatched. This CDR3 is built from 15 residues. Germline V gene data show CDR1 as GTSNPN and CDR2 as SVGIG (reference sequence). This clonotype was observed a few times.

The receptor was isolated from a male donor with lung adenocarcinoma. The CD4 and CD8 labels of this study may be unreliable. The rearrangement uses TRBV30 and TRBJ2-1; TRBD2 aligns across 7 bases. Sequenced sample: CD4+ T cells from the center of a lung tumor. For the CDR3, the DNA is TGTGCCTGGAGCCTAGCGGTTCTTTCGGGGGGTGAGCAGTTCTTC. It encodes CAWSLAVLSGGEQFF.